This TCR beta chain is from a study of cytomegalovirus exposure and HLA in healthy donors. Regarding the study as a whole: V- and J-gene trimming in TCR beta was tied to a missense DCLRE1C variant by an analysis performed later.

In regard to this clone: Its target is not known.

Germline V CDR1 and CDR2: MDHEN, SYDVKM. Deletions cut 5 bases from V and 5 bases from J, with 7 bases between. The CDR3 totals 12 residues. The PCR contained 60 Vbeta and 13 Jbeta primers. Profiled with immunoSEQ multiplex PCR; TCRdb holds only in-frame clones, not every one. The sample shows under 150,000 clones, around 80% of them seen only once. Sequencing input: PBMCs. The rearrangement uses TRBV28 and TRBJ2-1; unclear D gene. The receptor comes from a middle-aged man in good health and CMV-seropositive. The CDR3 region is CASSLDHNEQFF. CDR3 nucleotide sequence: TGTGCCAGCAGTCTAGATCACAATGAGCAGTTCTTC.